This T cell receptor beta chain is from a study of OX40 agonist ivuxolimab in advanced cancers. Study summary: Patients were 82.7% male with ages roughly 20 to 85, mean about 54. Study findings and constraints: Relatively little clonal expansion, among the lowest observed, appeared in partial responders at 0.1-3.0 mg/kg.

The study sampled blood at baseline, cycle 4 day 1, and cycle 7 day 1. In regard to this clone: The antigen is unknown.

TCRdb's copy holds only in-frame clones and misses some; the assay was immunoSEQ multiplex PCR. The repertoire holds around 6,100 clones, with 60% to 80% as singletons. The source is an adult with an advanced solid tumor such as melanoma, head and neck, liver or kidney cancer. Source: CD4+ or CD8+ T cells sorted from blood, taken in a trial of the OX40 agonist ivuxolimab.

CDR3 nucleotide sequence: TGTGCCAGCAGTTATCAGGATGCCACAGATACGCAGTATTTT. Translation: CASSYQDATDTQYF. V and J are TRBV6-5 and TRBJ2-3, with D hard to call. The CDR3 runs 14 residues. Germline lookup yields CDR1 MNHEY and CDR2 SVGAGI. V was cut by 3 bases and J by 2 bases, with 9 bases left in between.